The rows below give T cell receptor beta chains drawn from one sample of a study of blood T cell repertoires in COVID-19. Using immunoSEQ multiplex PCR, the repertoire was profiled, and TCRdb retains in-frame clones only, with some absent. The table lists 250,000 to 300,000 clones, 90% to 95% of them singletons, with 2% to 2.5% in the top ten. Material: peripheral blood. Source of these receptors: a woman in her twenties or thirties with COVID-19, enrolled during active disease. CDR3s include the opening cysteine and the closing phenylalanine or tryptophan. Each record gives: clone size, V gene, J gene, D gene, CDR3 protein, CDR3 DNA. A D gene is named only where the DNA matches it firmly. Clone size is shown for a subset of rows, as once, few, many or a class of expanded clone.

>.|TRBV29-1|TRBJ1-1|TRBD1
CSVGETGIGTEAFF
TGCAGCGTTGGCGAGACAGGGATTGGGACTGAAGCTTTCTTT
>few|TRBV2|TRBJ2-2|.
CASSEVSANTGELFF
TGTGCCAGCAGTGAAGTTAGCGCGAACACCGGGGAGCTGTTTTTT
>.|TRBV15|TRBJ2-1|.
CATSSMALAGSYNEQFF
TGTGCCACCAGCAGTATGGCTCTCGCTGGCTCCTACAATGAGCAGTTCTTC
>.|TRBV12-3/TRBV12-4|TRBJ1-1|.
CASSPYAEAFF
TGTGCCAGCAGTCCCTATGCAGAAGCTTTCTTT
>.|TRBV2|TRBJ2-1|TRBD2
CASSVLNVLAGAYNEQFF
TGTGCCAGCAGTGTTCTTAATGTTCTAGCGGGGGCCTACAATGAGCAGTTCTTC
>once|TRBV11-3|TRBJ2-1|TRBD2
CASSSTSGNYNEQFF
TGTGCCAGCAGTTCGACTAGCGGGAACTACAATGAGCAGTTCTTC
>.|TRBV10-2|TRBJ2-1|TRBD1
CASTPDRGYNEQFF
TGCGCCAGCACCCCGGACAGGGGGTACAATGAGCAGTTCTTC
>.|TRBV5-1|TRBJ1-1|.
CASSPYTSGVSTEAFF
TGCGCCAGCAGCCCCTACACTTCCGGGGTAAGCACTGAAGCTTTCTTT
>.|TRBV6-1|TRBJ1-3|.
CASSERGNGNTIYF
TGTGCCAGCAGTGAACGGGGGAACGGAAACACCATATATTTT
>.|TRBV27|TRBJ2-3|TRBD1
CASSLFVGTGTDTQYF
TGTGCCAGCAGTTTATTTGTAGGGACAGGCACAGATACGCAGTATTTT
>.|TRBV5-8|TRBJ1-6|.
CASSLQAGNSPLHF
TGTGCCAGCAGCTTACAGGCAGGCAATTCACCCCTCCACTTT
>.|TRBV7-8|TRBJ1-2|.
CASSALDGYTF
TGTGCCAGCAGCGCCTTAGATGGCTACACCTTC
>.|TRBV18|TRBJ2-5|TRBD1
CASSPGTGEETQYF
TGTGCCAGCTCCCCCGGGACAGGGGAAGAGACCCAGTACTTC
>.|TRBV30|TRBJ1-1|.
CAWSVTGPEAFF
TGTGCCTGGAGTGTCACAGGGCCTGAAGCTTTCTTT
>.|TRBV9|TRBJ1-1|.
CASSVATGPEAFF
TGTGCCAGCAGCGTAGCGACAGGACCTGAAGCTTTCTTT
>.|TRBV6-4|TRBJ1-2|TRBD1
CASRAPGQDGYTF
TGTGCCAGCAGAGCTCCGGGACAGGATGGCTACACCTTC
>.|TRBV7-2|TRBJ2-7|TRBD2
CASSLVSSGRGPYEQYF
TGTGCCAGCAGCTTAGTTTCGAGCGGGAGGGGACCCTACGAGCAGTACTTC
>.|TRBV6-6|TRBJ1-4|.
CASSGGPEKLFF
TGTGCCAGCAGCGGAGGCCCTGAAAAACTGTTTTTT
>.|TRBV11-2|TRBJ2-4|.
CASSFLLQNIQYF
TGTGCCAGCAGCTTCCTACTCCAAAACATTCAGTACTTC
>many|TRBV28|TRBJ2-7|.
CASSLLVTFYSYEQYF
TGTGCCAGCAGTTTACTTGTGACTTTCTACTCCTACGAGCAGTACTTC
>.|TRBV30|TRBJ1-2|.
CAWSLAGHGYTF
TGTGCCTGGAGCCTGGCGGGGCACGGCTACACCTTC
>.|TRBV28|TRBJ2-3|TRBD2
CASSSWGLAGGPGGITDTQYF
TGTGCCAGCAGCTCCTGGGGACTAGCGGGAGGGCCAGGGGGTATCACAGATACGCAGTATTTT
>.|TRBV28|TRBJ1-2|.
CASSWDITNYGYTF
TGTGCCAGCAGCTGGGACATAACTAACTATGGCTACACCTTC
>.|TRBV27|TRBJ2-6|TRBD2
CASRLAGALSGANVLTF
TGTGCCAGCAGACTAGCGGGAGCCTTGTCCGGGGCCAACGTCCTGACTTTC